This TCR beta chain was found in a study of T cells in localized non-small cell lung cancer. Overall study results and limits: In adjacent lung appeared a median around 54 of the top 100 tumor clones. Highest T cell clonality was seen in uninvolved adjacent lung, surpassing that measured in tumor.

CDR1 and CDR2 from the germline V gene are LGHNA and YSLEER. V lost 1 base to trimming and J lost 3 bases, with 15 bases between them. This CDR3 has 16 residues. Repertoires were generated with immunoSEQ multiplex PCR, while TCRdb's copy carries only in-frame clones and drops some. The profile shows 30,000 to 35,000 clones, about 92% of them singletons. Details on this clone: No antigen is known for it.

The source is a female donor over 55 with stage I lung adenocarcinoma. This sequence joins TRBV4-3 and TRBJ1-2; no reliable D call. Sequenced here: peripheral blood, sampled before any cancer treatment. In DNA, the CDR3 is TGCGCCAGCAGCCAAGGGTCCCCGGAGGGAGACTATGGCTACACCTTC. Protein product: CASSQGSPEGDYGYTF.